A selection of T cell receptor beta chains follows, all from one sample in a study of T cells in localized non-small cell lung cancer. Clones were sequenced by immunoSEQ multiplex PCR, and TCRdb holds only the in-frame ones, with some missing. The sample lists 130,000 or so clones; roughly 90% were seen once. The sequencing used peripheral blood, collected before any cancer treatment. Receptor source: a female donor over 55 with stage I lung adenocarcinoma. Each CDR3 is given with its conserved first and last residue. Each record gives: J gene, V gene, CDR3 length, D gene, clone size, CDR3 DNA, CDR3 protein. The D gene is left open where the match is weak. The size field is filled for only some rows; it gives once, few, many or a size class.

TRBJ2-5 | TRBV2 | 17 | NA | NA | TGTGCCAGCGAGGAGGGGAAGTTTAGCGGAACCCAAGAGACCCAGTACTTC | CASEEGKFSGTQETQYF
TRBJ2-1 | TRBV7-3 | 13 | NA | NA | TGTGCCAGCAGCCCCTTGGCGTCGGGTGAGCAGTTCTTC | CASSPLASGEQFF
TRBJ1-1 | TRBV6-6 | 11 | TRBD1 | NA | TGTGCCAGCAAGGGGGCCATGGTAACTTTCTTT | CASKGAMVTFF
TRBJ2-1 | TRBV7-9 | 15 | TRBD2 | NA | TGTGCCAGCAGCAAGGGACTAGTGGGTTACAATGAGCAGTTCTTC | CASSKGLVGYNEQFF
TRBJ2-2 | TRBV4-1 | 16 | NA | once | TGCGCCAGCAGCCAAGACCCCAGGAGGAACACCGGGGAGCTGTTTTTT | CASSQDPRRNTGELFF
TRBJ2-7 | TRBV4-1 | 15 | NA | NA | TGCGCCAGCAGCCACCCTTCACAGGGAGGGTACGAGCAGTACTTC | CASSHPSQGGYEQYF
TRBJ1-3 | TRBV28 | 15 | NA | NA | TGTGCCAGCAGTTTTTCCAGAAGCTCTGGAAACACCATATATTTT | CASSFSRSSGNTIYF
TRBJ2-1 | TRBV9 | 16 | NA | NA | TGTGCCAGCAGCTTATATAGCCAGAGCTCCTACAATGAGCAGTTCTTC | CASSLYSQSSYNEQFF
TRBJ2-5 | TRBV7-3 | 16 | NA | NA | TGTGCCAGCAGCTTAACGTCCGGCAGGGTGGGAGAGACCCAGTACTTC | CASSLTSGRVGETQYF
TRBJ2-3 | TRBV10-2 | 15 | NA | NA | TGCGCCAGCAGTGAGACTCCACACCCCTACGATACGCAGTATTTT | CASSETPHPYDTQYF
TRBJ2-3 | TRBV5-1 | 14 | NA | NA | TGCGCCAGCAGCGCCGGCGGCGGGACAGATACGCAGTATTTT | CASSAGGGTDTQYF
TRBJ2-5 | TRBV6-1 | 13 | NA | NA | TGTGCCAGCAGGGCCCGGGGTCAAGAGACCCAGTACTTC | CASRARGQETQYF
TRBJ2-3 | TRBV19 | 14 | NA | once | TGTGCCAGTACAAGCGCAGGGGGCACAGATACGCAGTATTTT | CASTSAGGTDTQYF
TRBJ2-7 | TRBV15 | 14 | NA | NA | TGTGCCACCAGCAGAGACGCATCCTCCTACGAGCAGTACTTC | CATSRDASSYEQYF
TRBJ2-1 | TRBV7-9 | 11 | NA | NA | TGTGCCAGCAGCTTAAAGGATGAGCAGTTCTTC | CASSLKDEQFF
TRBJ1-1 | TRBV19 | 13 | NA | NA | TGTGCCAGTAGTATTAGGCTGAACACTGAAGCTTTCTTT | CASSIRLNTEAFF
TRBJ1-5 | TRBV2 | 13 | TRBD1 | NA | TGTGCCAGCAATACAGGGGCTTATCAGCCCCAGCATTTT | CASNTGAYQPQHF
TRBJ1-1 | TRBV7-2 | 15 | TRBD1 | NA | TGTGCCAGCAGCCCGGGACAGGGGTGGGGCACTGAAGCTTTCTTT | CASSPGQGWGTEAFF
TRBJ1-1 | TRBV30 | 14 | NA | NA | TGTGCCTGGAGTGTACGGGACCTAAACACTGAAGCTTTCTTT | CAWSVRDLNTEAFF
TRBJ2-1 | TRBV7-2 | 14 | NA | NA | TGTGCCAGCAGCTTAGACCCGATAGTCAATGAGCAGTTCTTC | CASSLDPIVNEQFF
TRBJ2-6 | TRBV11-2 | 14 | NA | NA | TGTGCCAGCCCTATAGCGGTCGGGGCCAACGTCCTGACTTTC | CASPIAVGANVLTF
TRBJ1-2 | TRBV28 | 14 | NA | NA | TGTGCCAGCAGTTTTTTGGGGGCCAAGGATGGCTACACCTTC | CASSFLGAKDGYTF
TRBJ2-3 | TRBV18 | 16 | NA | NA | TGTGCCAGCTCACTCCAGGGAAATCCTAGCACAGATACGCAGTATTTT | CASSLQGNPSTDTQYF
TRBJ1-5 | TRBV18 | 15 | NA | NA | TGTGCCAGCTCACTTAACGGGCCAGGGGATCGGCCCCAGCATTTT | CASSLNGPGDRPQHF
TRBJ1-1 | TRBV6-5 | 11 | NA | NA | TGTGCCAGCAGGTCTTACCTGAGGGCTTTCTTT | CASRSYLRAFF
TRBJ1-1 | TRBV5-1 | 13 | NA | NA | TGCGCCAGCAGCTTGATTTCGGACGCTGAGGCTTTCTTT | CASSLISDAEAFF
TRBJ2-1 | TRBV18 | 13 | NA | NA | TGTGCCAGCTCACCCACTTTAGAGAATGAGCAGTTCTTC | CASSPTLENEQFF
TRBJ2-2 | TRBV4-1 | 16 | TRBD2 | NA | TGCGCCAGCAGCCACCCACGGGGAGGGGCCACCGGGGAGCTGTTTTTT | CASSHPRGGATGELFF
TRBJ2-7 | TRBV5-1 | 15 | TRBD2 | NA | TGCGCCAGCAGCTTGGCGGCGGGAGTGTCCTACGAGCAGTACTTC | CASSLAAGVSYEQYF
TRBJ2-7 | TRBV5-1 | 13 | NA | NA | TGCGCCAGCAAGGGTACAGACCCCTACGAGCAGTACTTC | CASKGTDPYEQYF
TRBJ2-2 | TRBV7-6 | 16 | TRBD1 | NA | TGTGCCAGCAGCTTAGGGTTCGAGGGGGCCTCCGGGGAGCTGTTTTTT | CASSLGFEGASGELFF
TRBJ2-3 | TRBV19 | 13 | NA | NA | TGTGCCAGTAGTATGGGGATCGCAGATACGCAGTATTTT | CASSMGIADTQYF
TRBJ2-7 | TRBV27 | 13 | NA | NA | TGTGCCAGCAGTTTACTGGGACCCTACGAGCAGTACTTC | CASSLLGPYEQYF
TRBJ1-1 | TRBV6-5 | 15 | TRBD1 | NA | TGTGCCAGCAGTTATACGACAGGGGCGGACACTGAAGCTTTCTTT | CASSYTTGADTEAFF
TRBJ2-2 | TRBV9 | 14 | NA | NA | TGTGCCAGCAGCGTAGCCAGGGCCACCGGGGAGCTGTTTTTT | CASSVARATGELFF
TRBJ1-4 | TRBV5-6 | 15 | NA | NA | TGTGCCAGCAGCTTGTCTGTGGCAACTAATGAAAAACTGTTTTTT | CASSLSVATNEKLFF
TRBJ1-1 | TRBV5-1 | 17 | NA | NA | TGCGCCAGCAGCTCTCAAAGGACGGTTCAACTCAACACTGAAGCTTTCTTT | CASSSQRTVQLNTEAFF
TRBJ2-4 | TRBV5-3 | 15 | NA | NA | TGTGCCAGAAGCGGTACCCCCAGGGGACGGTACATTCAGTACTTC | CARSGTPRGRYIQYF